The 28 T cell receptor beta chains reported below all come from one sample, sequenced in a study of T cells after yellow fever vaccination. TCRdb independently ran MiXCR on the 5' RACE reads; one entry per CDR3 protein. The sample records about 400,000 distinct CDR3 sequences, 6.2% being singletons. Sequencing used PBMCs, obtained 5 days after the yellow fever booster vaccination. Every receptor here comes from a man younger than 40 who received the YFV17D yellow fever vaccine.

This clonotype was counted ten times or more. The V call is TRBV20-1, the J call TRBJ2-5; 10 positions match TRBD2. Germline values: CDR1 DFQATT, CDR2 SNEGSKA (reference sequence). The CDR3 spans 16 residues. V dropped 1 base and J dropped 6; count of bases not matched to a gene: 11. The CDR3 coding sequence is TGCAGTGCTAGAGGTAGCGGGAGGACGGGGATACAGACCCAGTACTTC. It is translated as CSARGSGRTGIQTQYF.

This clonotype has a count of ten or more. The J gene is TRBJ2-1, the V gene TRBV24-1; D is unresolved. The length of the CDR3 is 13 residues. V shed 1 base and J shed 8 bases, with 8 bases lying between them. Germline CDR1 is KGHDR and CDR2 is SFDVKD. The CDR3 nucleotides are TGTGCCACCAGTGATTTAAGTGGCGATGAGCAGTTCTTC. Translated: CATSDLSGDEQFF.

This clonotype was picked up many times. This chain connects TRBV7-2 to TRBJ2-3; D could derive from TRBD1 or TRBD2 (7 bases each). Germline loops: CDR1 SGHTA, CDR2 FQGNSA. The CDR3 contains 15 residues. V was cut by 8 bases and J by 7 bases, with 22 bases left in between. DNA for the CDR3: TGTGCCAGCGCCCAGGGGGGGGGACCATCGAATACGCAGTATTTT. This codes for CASAQGGGPSNTQYF.

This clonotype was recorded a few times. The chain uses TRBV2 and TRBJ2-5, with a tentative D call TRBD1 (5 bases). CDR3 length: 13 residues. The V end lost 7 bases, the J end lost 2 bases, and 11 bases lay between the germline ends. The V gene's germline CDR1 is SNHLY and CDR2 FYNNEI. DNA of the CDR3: TGTGCCAGCACGACAGAACCGCAAGAGACCCAGTACTTC. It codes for CASTTEPQETQYF.

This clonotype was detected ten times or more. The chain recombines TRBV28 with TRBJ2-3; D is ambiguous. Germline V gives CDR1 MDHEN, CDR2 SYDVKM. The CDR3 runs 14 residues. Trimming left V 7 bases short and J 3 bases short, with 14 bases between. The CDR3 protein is CASTRASYTDTQYF. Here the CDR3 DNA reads TGTGCCAGCACTCGGGCTAGTTATACAGATACGCAGTATTTT.

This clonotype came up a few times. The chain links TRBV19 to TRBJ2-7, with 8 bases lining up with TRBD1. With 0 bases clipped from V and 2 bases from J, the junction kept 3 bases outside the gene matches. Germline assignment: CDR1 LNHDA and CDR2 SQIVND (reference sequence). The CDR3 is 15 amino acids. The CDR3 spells CASSIESTGAYEQYF. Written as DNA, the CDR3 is TGTGCCAGTAGTATAGAATCGACAGGGGCCTACGAGCAGTACTTC.

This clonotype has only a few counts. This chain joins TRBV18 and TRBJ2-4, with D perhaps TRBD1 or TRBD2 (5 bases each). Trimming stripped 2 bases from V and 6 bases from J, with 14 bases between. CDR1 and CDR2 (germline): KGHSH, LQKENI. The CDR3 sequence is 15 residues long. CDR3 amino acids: CASSPGGSALNIQYF. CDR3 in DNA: TGTGCCAGCTCACCAGGGGGTTCCGCGCTAAACATTCAGTACTTC.

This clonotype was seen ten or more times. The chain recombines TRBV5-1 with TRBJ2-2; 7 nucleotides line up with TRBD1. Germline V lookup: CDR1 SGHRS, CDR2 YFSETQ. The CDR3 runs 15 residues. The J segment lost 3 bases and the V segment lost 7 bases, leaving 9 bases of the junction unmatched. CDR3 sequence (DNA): TGCGCCAGCGCCACCGGGACAGATTACACCGGGGAGCTGTTTTTT. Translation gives CASATGTDYTGELFF.

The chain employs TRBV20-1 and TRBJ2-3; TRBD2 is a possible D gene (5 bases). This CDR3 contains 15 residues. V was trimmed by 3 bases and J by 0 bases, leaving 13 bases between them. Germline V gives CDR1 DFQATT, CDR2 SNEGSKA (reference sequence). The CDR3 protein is CSASQLGPSTDTQYF. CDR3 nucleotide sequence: TGCAGTGCTAGCCAACTAGGCCCGAGCACAGATACGCAGTATTTT.

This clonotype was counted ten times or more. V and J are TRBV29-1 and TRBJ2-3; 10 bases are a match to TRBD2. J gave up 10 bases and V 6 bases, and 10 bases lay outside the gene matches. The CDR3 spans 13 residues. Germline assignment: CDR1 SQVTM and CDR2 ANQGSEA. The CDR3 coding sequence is TGCAGCGTGTCTAGCGGGAGACTCCCAGCGCAGTATTTT. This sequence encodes CSVSSGRLPAQYF.

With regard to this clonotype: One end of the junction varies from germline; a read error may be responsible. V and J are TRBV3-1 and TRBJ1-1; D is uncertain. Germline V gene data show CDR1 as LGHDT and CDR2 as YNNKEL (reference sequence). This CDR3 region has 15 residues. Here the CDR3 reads CASSQDGISRQAILF. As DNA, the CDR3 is TGTGCCAGCAGCCAAGACGGCATTAGTAGGCAGGCTATCCTCTTT.

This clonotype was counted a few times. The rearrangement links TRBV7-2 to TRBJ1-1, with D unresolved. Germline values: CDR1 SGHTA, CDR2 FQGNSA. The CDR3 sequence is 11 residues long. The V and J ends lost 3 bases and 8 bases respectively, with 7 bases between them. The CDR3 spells CASSLTSEAFF. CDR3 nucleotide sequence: TGTGCCAGCAGCTTGACTTCCGAAGCTTTCTTT.

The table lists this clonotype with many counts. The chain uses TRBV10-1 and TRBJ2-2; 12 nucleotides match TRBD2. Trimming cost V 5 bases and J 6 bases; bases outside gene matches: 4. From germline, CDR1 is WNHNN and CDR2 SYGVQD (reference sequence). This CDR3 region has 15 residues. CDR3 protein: CASSKGLAGPGELFF. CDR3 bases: TGCGCCAGCAGTAAAGGACTAGCGGGACCCGGGGAGCTGTTTTTT.

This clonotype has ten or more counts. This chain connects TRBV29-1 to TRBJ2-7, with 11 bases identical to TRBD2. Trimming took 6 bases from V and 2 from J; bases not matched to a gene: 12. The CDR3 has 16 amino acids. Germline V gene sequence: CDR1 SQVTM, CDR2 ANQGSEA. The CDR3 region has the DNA TGCAGCGTGGTTGGACTAGCGGGTTCGGCAGCCTACGAGCAGTACTTC. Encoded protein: CSVVGLAGSAAYEQYF.

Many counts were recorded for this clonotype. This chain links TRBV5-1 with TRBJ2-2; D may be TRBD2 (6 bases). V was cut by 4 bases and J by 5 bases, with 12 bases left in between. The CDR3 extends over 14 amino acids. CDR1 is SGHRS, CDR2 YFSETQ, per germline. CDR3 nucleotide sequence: TGCGCCAGCAGCCCCGGGGCGGGGACCGGGGAGCTGTTTTTT. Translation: CASSPGAGTGELFF.

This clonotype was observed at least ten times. CDR3 sequence: CAISEQGGNQPQHF. The CDR3 coding sequence is TGTGCCATCAGTGAACAGGGCGGGAATCAGCCCCAGCATTTT. The chain couples TRBV10-3 to TRBJ1-5; D is possibly TRBD1 (6 bases). Germline V lookup: CDR1 ENHRY, CDR2 SYGVKD. Trimming cost V 3 bases and J 4 bases, with 10 bases left between them. This CDR3 is 14 amino acids long.

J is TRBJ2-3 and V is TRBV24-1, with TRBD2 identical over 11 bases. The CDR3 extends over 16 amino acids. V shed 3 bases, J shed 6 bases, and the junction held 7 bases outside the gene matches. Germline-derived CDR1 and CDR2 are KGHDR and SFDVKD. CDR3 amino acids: CATSDTSGRKMDTQYF. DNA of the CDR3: TGTGCCACCAGTGATACTAGCGGGAGAAAGATGGATACGCAGTATTTT.

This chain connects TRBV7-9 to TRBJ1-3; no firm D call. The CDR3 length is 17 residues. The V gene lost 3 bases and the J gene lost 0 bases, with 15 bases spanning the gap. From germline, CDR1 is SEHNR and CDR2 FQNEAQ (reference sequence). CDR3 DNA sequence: TGTGCCAGCAGCTTGACTCTCGGGTGGTTCTCTGGAAACACCATATATTTT. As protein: CASSLTLGWFSGNTIYF.

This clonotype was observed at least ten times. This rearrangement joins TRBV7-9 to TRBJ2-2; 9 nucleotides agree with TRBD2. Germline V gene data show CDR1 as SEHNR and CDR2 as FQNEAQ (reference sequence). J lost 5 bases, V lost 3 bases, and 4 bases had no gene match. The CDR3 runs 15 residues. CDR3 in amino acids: CASSFGLARTGELFF. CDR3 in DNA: TGTGCCAGCAGCTTCGGACTAGCGAGAACCGGGGAGCTGTTTTTT.

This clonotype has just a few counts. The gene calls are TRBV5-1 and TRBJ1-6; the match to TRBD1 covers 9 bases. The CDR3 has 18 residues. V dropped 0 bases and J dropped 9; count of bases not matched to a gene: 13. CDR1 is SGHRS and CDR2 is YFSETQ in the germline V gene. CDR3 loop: CASSLDLLTGGNSSPLHF. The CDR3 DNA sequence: TGCGCCAGCAGCTTGGACCTTCTGACAGGGGGGAACAGTTCACCCCTCCACTTT.

Here the CDR3 DNA reads TGCAGTGCCCGCGGGATTAGCTCCTACAATGAGCAGTTCTTC. Translation: CSARGISSYNEQFF. The genes are TRBV20-1 and TRBJ2-1; D is perhaps TRBD2 (6 bases). This CDR3 has 14 residues. With 6 bases removed from V and 0 bases from J, the gap between germline ends came to 12 bases. From germline, CDR1 is DFQATT and CDR2 SNEGSKA (reference sequence).

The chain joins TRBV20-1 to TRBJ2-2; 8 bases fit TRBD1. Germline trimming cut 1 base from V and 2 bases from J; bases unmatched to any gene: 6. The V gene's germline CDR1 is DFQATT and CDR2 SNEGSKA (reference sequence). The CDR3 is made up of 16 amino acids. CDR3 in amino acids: CSARALDRVNTGELFF. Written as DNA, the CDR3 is TGCAGTGCTAGAGCTCTGGACAGGGTCAACACCGGGGAGCTGTTTTTT.

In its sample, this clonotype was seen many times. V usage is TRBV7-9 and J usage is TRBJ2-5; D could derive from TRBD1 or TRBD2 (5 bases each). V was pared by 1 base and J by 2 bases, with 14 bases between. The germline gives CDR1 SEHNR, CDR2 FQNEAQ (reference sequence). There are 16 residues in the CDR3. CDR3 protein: CASSLGPGRRQETQYF. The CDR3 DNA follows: TGTGCCAGCAGCTTAGGTCCGGGACGGAGGCAAGAGACCCAGTACTTC.

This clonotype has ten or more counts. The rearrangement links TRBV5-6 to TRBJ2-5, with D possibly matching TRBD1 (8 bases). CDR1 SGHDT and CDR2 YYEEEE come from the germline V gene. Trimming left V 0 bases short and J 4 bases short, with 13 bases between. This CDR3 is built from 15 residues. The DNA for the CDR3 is TGTGCCAGCAGCTTGGTACAGGGGGGGAGAGAGACCCAGTACTTC. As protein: CASSLVQGGRETQYF.

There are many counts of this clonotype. CDR3 protein: CASSGGREADTQYF. In DNA form, the CDR3 reads TGTGCCAGCAGTGGGGGCCGGGAGGCTGATACGCAGTATTTT. The genes are TRBV25-1 and TRBJ2-3, with TRBD2 matching over 7 bases. After removal of 4 bases from V and 6 bases from J, the junction contained 7 bases not matched to a gene. Per germline, CDR1 MGHDK and CDR2 SYGVNS. The CDR3 is made up of 14 amino acids.

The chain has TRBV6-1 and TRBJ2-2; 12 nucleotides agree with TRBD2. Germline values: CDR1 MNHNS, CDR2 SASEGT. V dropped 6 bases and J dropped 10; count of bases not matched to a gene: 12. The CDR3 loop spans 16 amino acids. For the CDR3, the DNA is TGTGCCAGCAGCCCCCGTTCTAGCGGGAGGGCCCTGGAGCTGTTTTTT. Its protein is CASSPRSSGRALELFF.

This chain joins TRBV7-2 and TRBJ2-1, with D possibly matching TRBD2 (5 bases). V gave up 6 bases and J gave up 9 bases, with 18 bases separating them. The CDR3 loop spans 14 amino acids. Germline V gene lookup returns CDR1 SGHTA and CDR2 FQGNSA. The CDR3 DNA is TGTGCCAGCAGTTGGGCTAGCTTACCAGGTGAGCAGTTCTTC. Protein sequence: CASSWASLPGEQFF.

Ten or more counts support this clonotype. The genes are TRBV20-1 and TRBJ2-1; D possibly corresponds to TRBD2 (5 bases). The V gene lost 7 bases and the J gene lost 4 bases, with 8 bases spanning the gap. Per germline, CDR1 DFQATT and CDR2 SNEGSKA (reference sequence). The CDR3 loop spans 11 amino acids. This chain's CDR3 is CSGKRYNEQFF. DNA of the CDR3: TGCAGTGGGAAGCGGTACAATGAGCAGTTCTTC.